The 9 T cell receptor beta chains below come from one sample, sequenced in a study of molecular identifiers for immune sequencing clone quantification. TCRdb called the PCR reads again in MiXCR, with one record for every CDR3 protein. This repertoire shows tens of thousands of distinct CDR3 sequences, about 19% found once; its top ten account for more than 0.9%. Material: naive CD8+ T cells from blood, with Jurkat cell RNA spiked in. Subset reported: FACS-sorted CD8+CD4-CCR7+CD45RA+ naive T cells. The source is a human donor in good health. Some libraries in this study had Jurkat cell RNA spiked in.

This chain links TRBV27 with TRBJ2-7; the D call may be TRBD1 or TRBD2 (5 bases each). CDR1 and CDR2 from the germline V gene are MNHEY and SMNVEV (reference sequence). V lost 5 bases, J lost 2 bases, and 13 bases lay in between. This CDR3 is built from 14 residues. The CDR3 sequence: CASSPRDRPYEQYF. The CDR3 DNA is TGTGCCAGCAGTCCCCGGGACCGGCCCTACGAGCAGTACTTC.

This clonotype was seen ten or more times. The CDR3 region is CASSWERYSGANVLTF. DNA for the CDR3: TGTGCCAGCAGCTGGGAACGGTACTCTGGGGCCAACGTCCTGACTTTC. This chain joins TRBV7-9 and TRBJ2-6, with D hard to call. This CDR3 has 16 amino acids. V lost 4 bases to trimming and J lost 0 bases, with 10 bases between them. Germline V lookup: CDR1 SEHNR, CDR2 FQNEAQ (reference sequence).

A note on this clonotype: Compared with germline, one end of the junction differs, possibly owing to a read error. The chain has TRBV19 and TRBJ2-3; D unclear. There are 15 residues in the CDR3. The germline V gene has CDR1 LNHDA and CDR2 SQIVND (reference sequence). CDR3: CVSSASQQGTDTQYF. The CDR3 bases are TGTGTCAGTAGTGCATCCCAACAAGGCACAGATACGCAGTACTTT.

This clonotype has only a few counts. The junction departs from the called germline gene at one end, perhaps through a read error. The chain links TRBV5-6 to TRBJ2-3, with 9 bases fitting TRBD1. The CDR3 spans 16 residues. CDR1 is SGHDT, CDR2 YYEEEE, per germline. CDR3 residues: CASSIAHTGGTDAQYF. CDR3 DNA: TGTGCCAGCAGCATCGCCCACACAGGGGGCACAGATGCGCAGTATTTT.

This clonotype was observed at least ten times. V usage is TRBV3-1 and J usage is TRBJ1-4, with 7 bases identical to TRBD1. V lost 4 bases and J lost 6; bases outside the gene matches: 17. The CDR3 consists of 18 residues. Germline lookup yields CDR1 LGHDT and CDR2 YNNKEL (reference sequence). The CDR3 DNA follows: TGTGCCAGCAGCCTCGCACCGGGACAGAACTATCCCTATGAAAAACTGTTTTTT. Encoded protein: CASSLAPGQNYPYEKLFF.

This chain connects TRBV7-6 to TRBJ1-5, with D possibly TRBD1 on 5 matching bases. Trimming cost V 1 base and J 4 bases, with 11 bases left between them. The CDR3 consists of 15 residues. Germline CDR1 SGHVS, CDR2 FNYEAQ. CDR3 in amino acids: CASSLGGWGNQPQHF. CDR3 bases: TGTGCCAGCAGCTTAGGGGGTTGGGGGAATCAGCCCCAGCATTTT. The variable domain in full, with the rest retrieved from reference TRBV7-6 and TRBJ1-5, is GAGVSQSPRYKVTKRGQDVALRCDPISGHVSLYWYRQALGQGPEFLTYFNYEAQQDKSGLPNDRFSAERPEGSISTLTIQRTEQRDSAMYRCASSLGGWGNQPQHFGDGTRLSIL.

This clonotype was seen at least ten times. The genes are TRBV9 and TRBJ2-3; 7 positions match TRBD1. Per germline, CDR1 SGDLS and CDR2 YYNGEE. This CDR3 spans 15 amino acids. J was trimmed by 0 bases and V by 5 bases; bases with no gene match: 6. CDR3 sequence reads: CASRAGTASTDTQYF. As DNA, the CDR3 is TGTGCCAGCAGAGCCGGGACAGCTAGCACAGATACGCAGTATTTT.

There are many counts of this clonotype. The chain's CDR3 is CASTPGDGDTQYF. The CDR3 nucleotides are TGTGCCAGCACCCCCGGGGACGGGGATACGCAGTATTTT. The chain uses TRBV12-3 or TRBV12-4 and TRBJ2-3; D may correspond to TRBD1 or TRBD2 (5 bases each). This CDR3 is 13 amino acids long. Trimming took off 7 bases at V and 6 bases at J, with 14 bases between the two ends.

This clonotype was observed at least ten times. The chain employs TRBV7-9 and TRBJ1-1, with 7 bases that match TRBD1. The CDR3 is made up of 15 amino acids. Germline values: CDR1 SEHNR, CDR2 FQNEAQ (reference sequence). Unmatched junction bases numbered 6, after V lost 1 base and J lost 4 bases. CDR3 loop: CASSLVEGGSTEAFF. CDR3 coding DNA: TGTGCCAGCAGCTTAGTCGAAGGGGGCTCCACTGAAGCTTTCTTT.